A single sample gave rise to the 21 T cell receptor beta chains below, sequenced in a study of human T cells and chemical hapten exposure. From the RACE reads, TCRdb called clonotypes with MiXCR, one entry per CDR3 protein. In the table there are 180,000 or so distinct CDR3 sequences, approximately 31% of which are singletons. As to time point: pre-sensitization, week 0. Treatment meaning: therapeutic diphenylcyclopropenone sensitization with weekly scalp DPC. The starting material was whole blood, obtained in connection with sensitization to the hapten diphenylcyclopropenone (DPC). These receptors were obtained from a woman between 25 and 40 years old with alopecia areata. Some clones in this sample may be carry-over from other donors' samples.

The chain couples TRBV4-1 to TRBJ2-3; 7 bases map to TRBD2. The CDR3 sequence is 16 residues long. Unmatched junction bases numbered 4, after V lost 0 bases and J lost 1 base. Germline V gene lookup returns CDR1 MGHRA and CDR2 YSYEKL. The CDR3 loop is CASSQDSSGGTDTQYF. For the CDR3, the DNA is TGCGCCAGCAGCCAAGATTCTAGCGGTGGCACAGATACGCAGTATTTT.

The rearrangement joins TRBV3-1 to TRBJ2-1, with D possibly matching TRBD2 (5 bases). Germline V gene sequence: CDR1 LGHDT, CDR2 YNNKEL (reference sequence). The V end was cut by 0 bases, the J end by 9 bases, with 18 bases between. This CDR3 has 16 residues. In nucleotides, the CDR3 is TGTGCCAGCAGCCAAGATATTATTGGGGTAGCGAGTGAGCAGTTCTTC. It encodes CASSQDIIGVASEQFF.

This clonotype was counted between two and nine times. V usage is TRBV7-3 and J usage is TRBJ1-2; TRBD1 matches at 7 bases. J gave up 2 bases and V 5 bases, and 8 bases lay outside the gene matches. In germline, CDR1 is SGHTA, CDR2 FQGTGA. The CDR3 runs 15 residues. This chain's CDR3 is CASSPGAGGNYGYTF. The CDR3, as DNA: TGTGCCAGCAGCCCGGGGGCAGGGGGGAACTATGGCTACACCTTC.

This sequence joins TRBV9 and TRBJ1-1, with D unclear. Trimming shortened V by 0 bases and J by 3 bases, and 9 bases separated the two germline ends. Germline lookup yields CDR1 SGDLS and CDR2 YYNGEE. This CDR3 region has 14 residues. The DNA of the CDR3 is TGTGCCAGCAGCGTAGCTTTGGGAGACACTGAAGCTTTCTTT. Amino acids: CASSVALGDTEAFF.

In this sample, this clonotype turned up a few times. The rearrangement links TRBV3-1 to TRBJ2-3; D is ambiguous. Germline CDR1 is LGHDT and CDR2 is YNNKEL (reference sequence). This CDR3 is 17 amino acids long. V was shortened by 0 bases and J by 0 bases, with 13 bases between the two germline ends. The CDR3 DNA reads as TGTGCCAGCAGCCAAGAATTGGGCCGTCTCAGCACAGATACGCAGTATTTT. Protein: CASSQELGRLSTDTQYF.

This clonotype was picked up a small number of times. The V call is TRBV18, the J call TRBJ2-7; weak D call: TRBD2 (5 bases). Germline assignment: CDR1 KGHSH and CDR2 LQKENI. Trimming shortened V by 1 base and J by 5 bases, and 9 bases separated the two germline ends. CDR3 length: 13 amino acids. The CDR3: CASSPRGINEQYF. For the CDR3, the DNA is TGTGCCAGCTCACCACGAGGGATCAACGAGCAGTACTTC.

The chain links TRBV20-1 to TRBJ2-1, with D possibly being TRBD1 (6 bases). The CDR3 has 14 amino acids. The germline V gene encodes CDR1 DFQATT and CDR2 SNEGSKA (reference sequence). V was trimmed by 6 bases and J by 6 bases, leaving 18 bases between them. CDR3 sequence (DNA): TGCAGTGCCCGAAACCCACAGGGCCCCAATGAGCAGTTCTTC. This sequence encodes CSARNPQGPNEQFF.

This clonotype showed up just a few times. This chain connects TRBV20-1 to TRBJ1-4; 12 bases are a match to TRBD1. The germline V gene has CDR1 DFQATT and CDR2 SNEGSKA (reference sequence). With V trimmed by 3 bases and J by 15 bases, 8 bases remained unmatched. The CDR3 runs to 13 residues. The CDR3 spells CSASSGQGARVFF. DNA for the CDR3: TGCAGTGCTAGTTCGGGACAGGGGGCGCGCGTGTTTTTT.

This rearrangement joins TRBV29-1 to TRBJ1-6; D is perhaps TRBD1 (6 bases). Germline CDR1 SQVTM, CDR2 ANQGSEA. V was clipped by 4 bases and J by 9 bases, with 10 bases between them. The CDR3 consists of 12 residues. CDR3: CSVGGGGSPLHF. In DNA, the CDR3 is TGCAGCGTTGGTGGAGGGGGTTCACCCCTCCACTTT.

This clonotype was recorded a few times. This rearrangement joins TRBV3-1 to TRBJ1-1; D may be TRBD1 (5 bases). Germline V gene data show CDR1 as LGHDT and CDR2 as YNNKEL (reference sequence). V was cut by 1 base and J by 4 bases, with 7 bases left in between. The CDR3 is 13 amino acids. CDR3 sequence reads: CASSQGGSTEAFF. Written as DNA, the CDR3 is TGTGCCAGCAGCCAAGGGGGGAGCACTGAAGCTTTCTTT.

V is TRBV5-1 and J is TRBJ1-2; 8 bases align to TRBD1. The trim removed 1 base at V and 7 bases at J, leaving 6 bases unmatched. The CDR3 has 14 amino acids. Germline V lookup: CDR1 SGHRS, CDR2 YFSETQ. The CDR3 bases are TGCGCCAGCAGCTTGAGTCAGGGGGCTGGTGGCTACACCTTC. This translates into CASSLSQGAGGYTF.

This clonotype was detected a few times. The CDR3 spells CASSPLGISQETQYF. As DNA, the CDR3 is TGTGCCAGCAGTCCCCTAGGGATAAGCCAAGAGACCCAGTACTTC. The rearrangement joins TRBV28 to TRBJ2-5; D remains ambiguous. CDR1 and CDR2 from the germline V gene are MDHEN and SYDVKM. Between the trimmed V and J ends, which lost 5 bases and 1 base, there was a span of 14 bases. This CDR3 is 15 amino acids long.

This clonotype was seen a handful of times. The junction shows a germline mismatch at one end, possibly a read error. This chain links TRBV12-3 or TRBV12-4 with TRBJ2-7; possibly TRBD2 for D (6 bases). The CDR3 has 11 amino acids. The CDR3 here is CASSPGAGRWF. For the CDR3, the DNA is TGTGCCAGCAGTCCCGGGGCAGGGAGGTGGTTC.

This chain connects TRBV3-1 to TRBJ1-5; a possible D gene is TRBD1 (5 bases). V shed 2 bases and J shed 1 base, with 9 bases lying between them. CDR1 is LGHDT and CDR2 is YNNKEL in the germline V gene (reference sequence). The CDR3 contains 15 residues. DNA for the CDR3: TGTGCCAGCAGCCAAACGGGACGCAGCAATCAGCCCCAGCATTTT. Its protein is CASSQTGRSNQPQHF.

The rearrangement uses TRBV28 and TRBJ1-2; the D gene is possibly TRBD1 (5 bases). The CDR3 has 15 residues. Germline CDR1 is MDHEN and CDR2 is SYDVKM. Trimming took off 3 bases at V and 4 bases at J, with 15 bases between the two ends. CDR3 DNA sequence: TGTGCCAGCAGTTTCCCGGCGGGGGGGGTCTATGGCTACACCTTC. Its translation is CASSFPAGGVYGYTF.

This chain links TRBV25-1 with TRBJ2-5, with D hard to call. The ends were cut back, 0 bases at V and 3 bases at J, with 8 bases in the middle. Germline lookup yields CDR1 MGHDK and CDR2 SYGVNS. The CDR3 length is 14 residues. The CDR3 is CASSEYNREETQYF. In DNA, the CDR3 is TGTGCCAGCAGTGAATATAATAGGGAAGAGACCCAGTACTTC.

The DNA for the CDR3 is TGTGCCAGCAGTTACACAGGCGTAGATAATTCACCCCTCCACTTT. Translation: CASSYTGVDNSPLHF. The chain employs TRBV6-5 and TRBJ1-6; the D gene is possibly TRBD1 (5 bases). CDR1 is MNHEY and CDR2 is SVGAGI in the germline V gene. Trimming took off 2 bases at V and 5 bases at J, with 10 bases between the two ends. This CDR3 has 15 amino acids.

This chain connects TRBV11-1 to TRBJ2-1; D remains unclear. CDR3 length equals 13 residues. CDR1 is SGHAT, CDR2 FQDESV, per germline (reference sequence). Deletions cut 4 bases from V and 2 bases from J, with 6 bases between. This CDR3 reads CASSSYAYNEQFF. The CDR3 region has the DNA TGTGCCAGCAGCTCCTATGCCTACAATGAGCAGTTCTTC.

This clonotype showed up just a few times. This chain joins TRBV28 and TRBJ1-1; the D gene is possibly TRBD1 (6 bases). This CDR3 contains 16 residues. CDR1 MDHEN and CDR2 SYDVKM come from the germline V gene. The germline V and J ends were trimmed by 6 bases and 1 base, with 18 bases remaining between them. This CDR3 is CASSRGGTFGNTEAFF. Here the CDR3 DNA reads TGTGCCAGCAGCCGGGGGGGCACGTTCGGGAACACTGAAGCTTTCTTT. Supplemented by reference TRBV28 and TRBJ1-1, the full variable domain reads DVKVTQSSRYLVKRTGEKVFLECVQDMDHENMFWYRQDPGLGLRLIYFSYDVKMKEKGDIPEGYSVSREKKERFSLILESASTNQTSMYLCASSRGGTFGNTEAFFGQGTRLTVV.

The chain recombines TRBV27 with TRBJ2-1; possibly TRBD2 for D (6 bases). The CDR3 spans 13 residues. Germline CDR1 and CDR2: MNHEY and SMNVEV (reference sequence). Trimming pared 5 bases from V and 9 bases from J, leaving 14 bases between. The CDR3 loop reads CASSTRLVGEQFF. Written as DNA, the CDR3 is TGTGCCAGCAGTACAAGACTAGTCGGTGAGCAGTTCTTC.

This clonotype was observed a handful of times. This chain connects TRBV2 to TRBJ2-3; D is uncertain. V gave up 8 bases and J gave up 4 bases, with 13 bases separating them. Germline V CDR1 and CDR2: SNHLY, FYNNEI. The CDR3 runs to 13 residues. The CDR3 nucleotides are TGTGCCAGCCGGAGCCTTCCGGCAGATACGCAGTATTTT. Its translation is CASRSLPADTQYF.